The TCR beta chain under discussion was sequenced for a study of shared clonotypes between healthy human individuals. Study outcomes and limitations: Naive subsets generally exceeded memory subsets in estimated richness.

Profiling relied on immunoSEQ multiplex PCR, and the TCRdb table lists in-frame clones only, not all of them. Among roughly 2.5 million clones listed, over 85% were seen once. This clone was recorded once. Antigen specificity is unknown. This sequence was found in a man younger than 30 in good health. Sequencing was performed on naive CD4+ T cells sorted from blood. Subset specified: CD45RA+ positively selected.

CDR3 nucleotide sequence: TGTGCCAGCAGTGACCACTACGAGCAGTACTTC. Translation: CASSDHYEQYF. The rearrangement uses TRBV6-5 and TRBJ2-7; D ambiguous. This CDR3 spans 11 amino acids. Germline V gene data show CDR1 as MNHEY and CDR2 as SVGAGI. Deletions cut 5 bases from V and 3 bases from J, with 5 bases between.